Listed here is a single T cell receptor beta chain. Its binding antigen is unknown. Base qualities are not at hand, and no much larger clone is one base apart. The cysteine opens and the phenylalanine closes a CDR3 of 14 amino acids. This entry keeps only the CDR3 DNA: 42 bases, framed from base 1. Via the germline V gene, CDR1 is MNHEY and CDR2 SVGAGI. Trimming takes 7 bases off V and 8 bases off J; junction bases not matched to a gene: 6. The data derive from a study of blood T cell repertoires in COVID-19 (dated by TCRdb to the early 2020s). About the full investigation: The collaborator samples originated in the United States, Italy and Spain and spanned the acute and convalescent phases of COVID-19. The prospective study material was composed of cDNA or gDNA derived from T cells, B-cell-depleted T cells, or PBMCs. The dataset comprised deeply sampled blood TCRbeta repertoires from subjects exposed to, actively infected with, or recovered from COVID-19. The repertoires were released in a freely available public database meant as a resource for research on the immune response to SARS-CoV-2. Samples came from the ongoing ImmuneRACE study (first 160 participants) plus 1,254 subjects from 6 global collaborators. A de-identified subject ID, COVID-19 status, age in years and sex were almost always included in the sample metadata. Where available, HLA class I and class II types were taken from metadata supplied by the sample provider and were not determined by assay-based typing.

The paper as a whole reports these results and caveats: Clinical and demographic metadata were provided uncurated, with the amount varying by source and participant.

Enrolling through a virtual design, the prospective study's participants ranged in age from roughly 18 to 89 years and lived across roughly 23 United States geographic areas. To assign participants to cohorts, the prospective study relied on clinical history that participants themselves reported in a screening survey and a study questionnaire. For ImmuneRACE Cohort 3, a participant was defined as recovered based on two consecutive negative NP/OP PCR tests, clearance by a healthcare professional, or resolution of symptoms. In the prospective study, whole blood, serum and a nasopharyngeal or oropharyngeal swab were collected from each participant by mobile phlebotomists. Over a roughly 2-month period, participants in the prospective study had the option of providing additional blood draws and questionnaires. Before DNA extraction, prospective study blood samples were shipped either frozen or at room temperature.

TCRbeta CDR3 regions were amplified from genomic DNA using the immunoSEQ Assay, a bias-controlled multiplex PCR. Regarding the original processing steps: The number of nucleated cells in each sample was estimated from the amplification of reference gene primers within the assay. To quantify the absolute abundance of each unique TCRbeta CDR3 rearrangement, sequence reads were collapsed and filtered. For each sample, productive Simpson clonality was calculated as the square root of Simpson's diversity index across productive rearrangements. TCRdb provides this immuneACCESS table in a form limited to in-frame rearrangements. Some clones are lacking; in checked studies, under half of them reflect an unresolved V gene, and why the rest are absent is not known. The D gene and trimming were derived from the DNA, and the V and J assignments and clone size from that table. This sample lists 320,000 or so clones; around 90% were detected once. Together, the top ten hold approximately 5.5% of the sample.

The receptor's source is a man aged 60 to 75 who had recovered from COVID-19. The chain is encoded by TRBV6-5 joined to TRBJ1-4, and TRBD1 aligns with 11 junction nucleotides. The sample comprised PBMCs or T cells enriched from blood (not recorded which). The DNA reads as follows: TGTGCCAGCAAAAGGACAGGGGGCTGGGAAAAACTGTTTTTT. This yields the protein CASKRTGGWEKLFF.